The 2 T cell receptor beta chains presented below share a single source sample, sequenced in a study of T cell responses to AZD1222 COVID-19 vaccine (dated by TCRdb to about 2021). The time point label of this sample denotes: about 28 days (+/-7) after the second vaccine dose. The library was generated by the immunoSEQ multiplex PCR assay. Entries here come from immuneACCESS through TCRdb and include only in-frame sequences with V and J called. Some clones fail to appear in such tables; in the studies checked, an unresolved V gene covers under half of the shortfall, and the cause of the remainder is unknown. For this sample the table gives 20,000 to 30,000 clones, of which approximately 86% were detected only once. 7.8% of the sample is taken by the ten largest. Sequenced here: peripheral blood, sampled 28 days after the second AZD1222 dose. All receptors come from an adult who received the AZD1222 COVID-19 vaccine.

The chain combines TRBV24-1 with TRBJ2-5; tentatively, D is TRBD2 (6 bases). Germline V lookup: CDR1 KGHDR, CDR2 SFDVKD. Deletions cut 3 bases from V and 0 bases from J, with 10 bases between. This CDR3 is 15 amino acids long. CDR3 DNA sequence: TGTGCCACCAGTGATGAGGGACTGTACCAAGAGACCCAGTACTTC. This sequence encodes CATSDEGLYQETQYF.

The V call is TRBV28, the J call TRBJ1-6; D unclear. Trimming shortened V by 6 bases and J by 4 bases, and 7 bases separated the two germline ends. The CDR3 is made up of 13 amino acids. The germline V gene has CDR1 MDHEN and CDR2 SYDVKM. The CDR3 reads CASRLTYNSPLHF. CDR3 nucleotide sequence: TGTGCCAGCAGGCTGACTTATAATTCACCCCTCCACTTT.